Listed below are T cell receptor beta chains from one sample, sequenced in a study of patients and donors after allogeneic stem cell transplantation. MiXCR, applied by TCRdb to the RT-PCR reads, yields one record per CDR3 protein. The sample has 150,000 to 250,000 distinct CDR3 sequences; 41% are singletons. Sequencing used blood, either unsorted or a sorted T cell fraction (not recorded which). Receptors originate from a human donor who was either an allogeneic HSCT recipient or a stem cell or donor lymphocyte infusion donor (not recorded which). It is not recorded whose cells these are; they may come from a transplant donor. Each CDR3 is given with its conserved first and last residue. D genes are given only for firm matches. Size values are once, few and many counts, or a class for expanded clones, and some rows have none.

v_gene: TRBV2
j_gene: TRBJ1-2
d_gene: .
abundance: .
len: 13
CDR3aa: CASSGETNYGYTF
CDR3nt: TGTGCCAGCAGTGGTGAGACTAACTATGGCTACACCTTC

v_gene: TRBV12-3/TRBV12-4
j_gene: TRBJ1-2
d_gene: .
abundance: few
len: 13
CDR3aa: CASRGVGDRTYTF
CDR3nt: TGTGCCAGCAGGGGTGTTGGGGACCGAACCTACACCTTC

v_gene: TRBV29-1
j_gene: TRBJ1-2
d_gene: .
abundance: few
len: 16
CDR3aa: CSVEVSGTGPNYGYTF
CDR3nt: TGCAGCGTTGAAGTGTCGGGAACAGGACCTAACTATGGCTACACCTTC

v_gene: TRBV24-1
j_gene: TRBJ2-1
d_gene: TRBD2
abundance: .
len: 15
CDR3aa: CATSDRGLATNEQFF
CDR3nt: TGTGCCACCAGTGATAGGGGACTAGCGACCAATGAGCAGTTCTTC

v_gene: TRBV6-1
j_gene: TRBJ2-1
d_gene: .
abundance: few
len: 14
CDR3aa: CASSQPGPSNEQFF
CDR3nt: TGTGCCAGCAGTCAGCCTGGGCCCTCCAATGAGCAGTTCTTC

v_gene: TRBV4-3
j_gene: TRBJ2-1
d_gene: .
abundance: once
len: 13
CDR3aa: CASSRKGGHEQFF
CDR3nt: TGCGCCAGCAGCCGCAAAGGCGGCCATGAGCAGTTCTTC

v_gene: TRBV6-2/TRBV6-3
j_gene: TRBJ1-5
d_gene: .
abundance: .
len: 15
CDR3aa: CASSSARVSNQPQHF
CDR3nt: TGTGCCAGCAGTTCGGCCCGGGTCTCAAATCAGCCCCAGCATTTT

v_gene: TRBV5-6
j_gene: TRBJ1-1
d_gene: .
abundance: .
len: 13
CDR3aa: CASTLGWNTEAFF
CDR3nt: TGTGCCAGCACTCTTGGGTGGAACACTGAAGCTTTCTTT

v_gene: TRBV19
j_gene: TRBJ2-1
d_gene: .
abundance: .
len: 13
CDR3aa: CATCDATYNEQFF
CDR3nt: TGTGCCACATGCGATGCGACCTACAATGAGCAGTTCTTC

v_gene: TRBV12-3/TRBV12-4
j_gene: TRBJ1-1
d_gene: .
abundance: .
len: 12
CDR3aa: CASSRSGTEAFF
CDR3nt: TGTGCCAGCAGCCGCAGTGGGACTGAAGCTTTCTTT

v_gene: TRBV12-3/TRBV12-4
j_gene: TRBJ2-3
d_gene: .
abundance: .
len: 12
CDR3aa: CASSIGTYTQYF
CDR3nt: TGTGCCAGCAGTATAGGGACTTATACGCAGTATTTT

v_gene: TRBV4-3
j_gene: TRBJ2-1
d_gene: .
abundance: .
len: 15
CDR3aa: CASSQAYRDYNEQFF
CDR3nt: TGCGCCAGCAGCCAAGCTTACAGGGATTACAATGAGCAGTTCTTC

v_gene: TRBV2
j_gene: TRBJ2-1
d_gene: .
abundance: few
len: 12
CDR3aa: CASSEGNNEQFF
CDR3nt: TGTGCCAGCAGTGAAGGGAACAATGAGCAGTTCTTC

v_gene: TRBV6-1
j_gene: TRBJ1-4
d_gene: TRBD1
abundance: .
len: 13
CDR3aa: CASEGTGYEKLFF
CDR3nt: TGTGCCAGCGAAGGGACAGGGTATGAAAAACTGTTTTTT

v_gene: TRBV6-6
j_gene: TRBJ1-4
d_gene: TRBD1
abundance: .
len: 16
CDR3aa: CASSSIGQEHNEKLFF
CDR3nt: TGTGCCAGCAGTTCCATCGGACAGGAGCATAATGAAAAACTGTTTTTT

v_gene: TRBV12-3/TRBV12-4
j_gene: TRBJ2-5
d_gene: .
abundance: .
len: 14
CDR3aa: CASSLEGRRGTQYF
CDR3nt: TGTGCCAGCAGTTTAGAGGGCAGGAGGGGGACCCAGTACTTC

v_gene: TRBV9
j_gene: TRBJ1-2
d_gene: .
abundance: few
len: 12
CDR3aa: CASSGAGEGYTF
CDR3nt: TGTGCCAGCAGCGGGGCGGGGGAAGGCTACACCTTC

v_gene: TRBV2
j_gene: TRBJ1-3
d_gene: .
abundance: few
len: 12
CDR3aa: CASSSRGNTIYF
CDR3nt: TGTGCCAGCAGTTCCAGGGGAAACACCATATATTTT

v_gene: TRBV5-1
j_gene: TRBJ1-1
d_gene: .
abundance: .
len: 15
CDR3aa: CASSPGVGYDTEAFF
CDR3nt: TGCGCCAGCAGCCCGGGTGTGGGGTACGACACTGAAGCTTTCTTT

v_gene: TRBV12-3/TRBV12-4
j_gene: TRBJ2-2
d_gene: TRBD2
abundance: few
len: 16
CDR3aa: CASSLPGLRRTGELFF
CDR3nt: TGTGCCAGCAGTTTACCGGGACTAAGGCGGACCGGGGAGCTGTTTTTT

v_gene: TRBV12-3/TRBV12-4
j_gene: TRBJ2-5
d_gene: TRBD2
abundance: .
len: 13
CDR3aa: CASSFPSGETQYF
CDR3nt: TGTGCCAGCAGTTTTCCTAGCGGAGAGACCCAGTACTTC

v_gene: TRBV15
j_gene: TRBJ1-5
d_gene: .
abundance: .
len: 16
CDR3aa: CATSRGAVGGNQPQHF
CDR3nt: TGTGCCACCAGCAGAGGTGCAGTGGGAGGCAATCAGCCCCAGCATTTT

v_gene: TRBV2
j_gene: TRBJ1-4
d_gene: .
abundance: .
len: 14
CDR3aa: CASTVDTTNEKLFF
CDR3nt: TGTGCCAGCACTGTCGATACGACTAATGAAAAACTGTTTTTT

v_gene: TRBV7-6
j_gene: TRBJ2-7
d_gene: .
abundance: .
len: 13
CDR3aa: CASSLGSAFEQYF
CDR3nt: TGTGCCAGCAGTCTAGGGAGTGCTTTCGAGCAGTACTTC

v_gene: TRBV6-2/TRBV6-3
j_gene: TRBJ2-1
d_gene: TRBD2
abundance: .
len: 16
CDR3aa: CASINSTSGVRNEQFF
CDR3nt: TGTGCCAGCATCAACTCAACTAGCGGTGTTAGGAATGAGCAGTTCTTC

v_gene: TRBV21-1
j_gene: TRBJ1-5
d_gene: .
abundance: few
len: 16
CDR3aa: CASSKPRDPADQPQHF
CDR3nt: TGTGCCAGCAGCAAACCAAGGGACCCAGCAGATCAGCCCCAGCATTTT

v_gene: TRBV30
j_gene: TRBJ1-5
d_gene: .
abundance: few
len: 14
CDR3aa: CAWSSRRGGGPQHF
CDR3nt: TGTGCCTGGAGTTCCCGGAGGGGCGGGGGGCCCCAGCATTTT

v_gene: TRBV28
j_gene: TRBJ1-5
d_gene: .
abundance: .
len: 12
CDR3aa: CASFGGSQPQHF
CDR3nt: TGTGCCAGCTTCGGGGGGAGTCAGCCCCAGCATTTT